The present T cell receptor beta chain was sequenced within a study of shared clonotypes between healthy human individuals. The overall study: Three plates each covered CD4 naive and memory; CD8 naive two, CD8 memory one.

The study enrolled healthy HIV-negative adults without recent acute infections or vaccinations as donors. General study results and limits: Sorted-subset sequencing was shown by rarefaction to be incomplete despite large depth. About 5% of naive CD4 clonotypes were shared across four donors.

About this clone: No antigen is known for it.

The CDR3 loop spans 13 amino acids. The V end lost 1 base, the J end lost 8 bases, and 9 bases lay between the germline ends. Germline loops: CDR1 SNHLY, CDR2 FYNNEI. Data came from immunoSEQ multiplex PCR; TCRdb stores just in-frame clones and leaves some out. This sample has roughly 520,000 clones, with 90% to 96% found just once. The sample consisted of naive CD4+ T cells sorted from blood. Documented subset: CD45RA+ positively selected. The chain combines TRBV2 with TRBJ1-3; D is ambiguous. The receptor was isolated from a woman under 40 in good health. The CDR3 loop is CASSEGTLDTIYF. CDR3 nucleotide sequence: TGTGCCAGCAGTGAAGGGACTTTGGACACCATATATTTT.